The source of this T cell receptor (beta chain) is a study of T cells in Graves' hyperthyroidism and ophthalmopathy. The overall study: Peripheral blood was secured at the point of initial diagnosis, before any treatment. Points from the study as a whole: In the blood, most expanded thyroid clonotypes above 0.001 appeared as well.

Amplification targeted TCR beta CDR3 regions from RNA transcripts. Using the HTBI primer set, a first-round RT-PCR was run on the TCR CDR3. TCRdb used MiXCR to reprocess the multiplex PCR reads, holding one entry per CDR3 protein. The sample records a few hundred thousand distinct CDR3 sequences, 15% to 18% being singletons. The hyperthyroidism was newly diagnosed and had lasted under 2 months; the patients were aged 18 to 65. Orbital computed tomography, thyroid ultrasound, serum thyroxine and TRAb, and clinical symptoms together informed the diagnoses. This clonotype appeared many times. Its antigen remains unknown. Germline V gene data show CDR1 as LNHDA and CDR2 as SQIVND (reference sequence). Trimming removed 7 bases at V and 2 bases at J, with 14 bases between. The CDR3 is 14 amino acids.

The TCR sequence derives from a woman in her thirties with Graves' hyperthyroidism. The chain combines TRBV19 with TRBJ1-1, with D perhaps TRBD1 (6 bases). Sequences were obtained from blood. CDR3 sequence reads: CASIPGQFNTEAFF. Written as DNA, the CDR3 is TGTGCCAGTATCCCCGGACAGTTCAACACTGAAGCTTTCTTT.